The present T cell receptor (gamma chain) was sequenced within a study of γδ T cells in repeated Plasmodium falciparum infection. Both TRG and TRD chains were sequenced from each sorted sample. TCRdb re-called clones from the multiplex PCR reads via CATT. The sample yields approximately 26,000 gamma-chain clones, less than 3.5% seen once. Germline trimming cut 9 bases from V and 7 bases from J; bases unmatched to any gene: 9. Germline values: CDR1 GITISATS, CDR2 ISYDGTV (reference sequence). This CDR3 spans 11 amino acids. With regard to this clone: A far larger clone is only one base removed, so a read error is likely. This CDR3 is also generated by other DNA sequences in the sample.

Gammadelta T cells were flow-sorted from PBMC into Vgamma9/Vdelta2+ and Vdelta2-negative populations for bulk analysis. The receptor was isolated from a pool of human donors (malaria-infected and uninfected, not separated). Sequenced: gamma-delta T cells from blood. The chain is built from TRGV9 and TRGJ1 or TRGJ2. The J gene is absent in TCRdb and was assigned here via DNA matching to germline. The CDR3 is CALGIYYKKLF. The CDR3 nucleotides are TGTGCCTTGGGTATTTACTATAAGAAACTCTTT.